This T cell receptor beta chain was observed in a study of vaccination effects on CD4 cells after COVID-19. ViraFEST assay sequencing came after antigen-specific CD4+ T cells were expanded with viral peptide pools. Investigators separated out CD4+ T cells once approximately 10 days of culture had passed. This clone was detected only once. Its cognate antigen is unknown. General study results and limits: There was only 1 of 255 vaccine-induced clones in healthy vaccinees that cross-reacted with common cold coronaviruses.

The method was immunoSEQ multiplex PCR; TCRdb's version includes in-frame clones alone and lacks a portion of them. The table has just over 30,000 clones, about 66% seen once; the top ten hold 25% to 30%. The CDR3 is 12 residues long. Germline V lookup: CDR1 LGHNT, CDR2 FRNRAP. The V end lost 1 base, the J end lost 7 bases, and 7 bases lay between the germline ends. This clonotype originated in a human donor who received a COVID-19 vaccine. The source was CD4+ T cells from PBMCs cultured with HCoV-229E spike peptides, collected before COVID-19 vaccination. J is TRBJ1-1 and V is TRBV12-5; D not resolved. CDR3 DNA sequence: TGTGCTAGTGGTTTGGAGGGTATTGAAGCTTTCTTT. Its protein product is CASGLEGIEAFF.